This T cell receptor (beta chain) was obtained from a study of neurological immune-mediated disorders. The length of the CDR3 is 14 residues. Germline CDR1 is DFQATT and CDR2 is SNEGSKA (reference sequence). The ends were cut back, 2 bases at V and 4 bases at J, with 11 bases in the middle. TCRdb reanalysed the 5' RACE reads using MiXCR and keeps one entry per CDR3 protein. The sample lists around 25,000 distinct CDR3 sequences, 20% to 25% occurring once. This clonotype was seen many times. Its antigen is still unknown. Broader study findings: Private repertoires in all groups were suggested by the finding that expanded clones across subjects shared no CDR3 amino acid sequences.

Sample: PBMCs. This TCR came from a woman in her sixties or seventies in good health. This chain uses TRBV20-1 with TRBJ1-4; D may be TRBD1 (5 bases). CDR3 in amino acids: CSARPTVSNEKLFF. CDR3 DNA: TGCAGTGCTAGACCGACAGTTAGTAATGAAAAACTGTTTTTT.